This record covers a single T cell receptor beta chain. What it recognizes is unknown. These data come from a study of cytomegalovirus exposure and HLA in healthy donors. Study conclusions and caveats: Altogether, 150 to 200 TCR beta chains were recorded as cytomegalovirus-associated. One later analysis, an examination of the 120 validation repertoires, found that first-cohort TCR clusters tended to co-occur in them. A classifier reportedly called cytomegalovirus status with high sensitivity and specificity. It was confirmed in vitro that a few of the CMV-associated chains were specific for CMV antigens.

The germline gives CDR1 MNHNS, CDR2 SASEGT. There are 15 residues in the CDR3. V dropped 8 bases and J dropped 2; count of bases not matched to a gene: 8. Repertoires were generated with immunoSEQ multiplex PCR, while TCRdb's copy carries only in-frame clones and drops some. The table shows over 150,000 clones, with around 83% occurring only once. The specimen was PBMCs. V usage is TRBV6-1 and J usage is TRBJ2-3; 9 bases map to TRBD1. The TCR comes from a human donor in good health. The DNA for the CDR3 is TGTGCCAGCCTTAAACAGGGGGCGCCCACAGATACGCAGTATTTT. Translation gives CASLKQGAPTDTQYF.